Described below is a single TCR beta chain sequence and its context. The antigen is not known. The data were produced by immunoSEQ multiplex PCR, yet TCRdb's version contains in-frame clones alone and is incomplete. Seen here are more than 200,000 clones, around three quarters observed once, and the top ten hold 15%. The record originates from a study of cytotoxic CD8 clonotypes in ibrutinib-treated CLL. Study outcomes and limitations: A difference in sampling times existed between sustained-remission and progressing patients. Measured clonality at baseline was greater than in age-matched healthy donors and tracked with circulating CD8+ T-cell counts.

The CDR3 covers 15 residues. With 3 bases removed from V and 1 base from J, the gap between germline ends came to 10 bases. CDR1 and CDR2 (germline): SNHLY, FYNNEI. The source was PBMCs, collected after 24 months of ibrutinib treatment. The receptor was isolated from a human donor with chronic lymphocytic leukemia. The chain joins TRBV2 to TRBJ1-5; D is ambiguous. CDR3 region: CASSDSRPSNQPQHF. In DNA, the CDR3 is TGTGCCAGCAGTGATTCCAGACCGAGCAATCAGCCCCAGCATTTT.